This is a list of T cell receptor beta chains from one sample in a study of blood T cell repertoires in COVID-19. Sequencing was performed with immunoSEQ multiplex PCR; in TCRdb, only in-frame clones are kept and a portion is missing. The sample records 250,000 to 400,000 clones, around 87% being singletons. The material sequenced was PBMCs or T cells enriched from blood (not recorded which). Source of these receptors: a woman in her 30s who had recovered from COVID-19. CDR3s include the opening cysteine and the closing phenylalanine or tryptophan. The D gene is left open where the match is weak. Not all rows give a size; the values are once, few, many and, for expanded clones, a class.

>TRBV29-1|NA|TRBJ1-2|NA
CSVEWAGGDLVYGYTF
TGCAGCGTTGAATGGGCGGGGGGCGACCTGGTCTATGGCTACACCTTC
>TRBV4-3|once|TRBJ2-7|NA
CASSQDIGISYEQYF
TGCGCCAGCAGCCAAGATATCGGTATTTCCTACGAGCAGTACTTC
>TRBV28|few|TRBJ1-3|NA
CASTTGSSGNTIYF
TGTGCCAGCACTACAGGCAGCTCTGGAAACACCATATATTTT
>TRBV21-1|NA|TRBJ2-7|NA
CASSPRRGPPYEQYF
TGTGCCAGCAGCCCAAGGCGGGGGCCCCCCTACGAGCAGTACTTC
>TRBV5-4|NA|TRBJ2-1|NA
CASSLGIVGGNEQFF
TGTGCCAGCAGCTTGGGAATAGTGGGGGGCAATGAGCAGTTCTTC
>TRBV12-3/TRBV12-4|NA|TRBJ2-1|NA
CASRFLHEQFF
TGTGCCAGCAGGTTTCTCCATGAGCAGTTCTTC
>TRBV5-6|NA|TRBJ1-2|NA
CASSFTGPVKGYTF
TGTGCCAGCAGCTTTACAGGGCCTGTAAAGGGCTACACCTTC
>TRBV2|NA|TRBJ2-7|TRBD1
CASRDRGLEQYF
TGTGCCAGCAGGGACAGGGGGCTCGAGCAGTACTTC
>TRBV6-2/TRBV6-3|NA|TRBJ1-1|NA
CASSLPTPLNTEAFF
TGTGCCAGCAGCCTTCCCACACCCTTGAACACTGAAGCTTTCTTT
>TRBV27|NA|TRBJ1-6|TRBD1
CASSLGTGNSPLHF
TGTGCCAGCAGTTTAGGGACAGGGAATTCACCCCTCCACTTT
>TRBV5-6|once|TRBJ2-4|NA
CASSLGGQLVFQYF
TGTGCCAGCAGCTTGGGGGGGCAGCTTGTCTTTCAGTACTTC
>TRBV27|NA|TRBJ1-6|TRBD1
CASSAGQEYNSPLHF
TGTGCCAGCAGTGCAGGACAGGAATATAATTCACCCCTCCACTTT
>TRBV12-5|NA|TRBJ1-6|NA
CASGLATSLTLYNSPLHF
TGTGCTAGTGGTTTGGCCACCTCCTTGACACTTTATAATTCACCCCTCCACTTT
>TRBV30|few|TRBJ1-1|NA
CAWSPRGRYTEAFF
TGTGCCTGGAGCCCCAGGGGTCGGTACACTGAAGCTTTCTTT
>TRBV28|NA|TRBJ1-2|NA
CASSFGNLYGYTF
TGTGCCAGCAGTTTTGGCAATCTCTATGGCTACACCTTC
>TRBV3-1/TRBV3-2|NA|TRBJ1-2|NA
CASSHPGLGGYTF
TGTGCCAGCAGCCACCCCGGACTCGGGGGCTACACCTTC
>TRBV12-5|NA|TRBJ1-6|TRBD1
CASGTTEQGANSPLHF
TGTGCTAGTGGAACCACAGAACAGGGGGCAAATTCACCCCTCCACTTT
>TRBV6-5|NA|TRBJ1-1|NA
CASSPDSHTEAFF
TGTGCCAGCAGCCCCGACTCTCACACTGAAGCTTTCTTT
>TRBV5-8|NA|TRBJ1-4|TRBD1
CASSRRTGTREKLFF
TGTGCCAGCAGCCGGAGGACAGGGACTCGAGAAAAACTGTTTTTT
>TRBV7-8|NA|TRBJ1-4|TRBD1
CASSTMGPGGYEKLFF
TGTGCCAGCAGCACAATGGGGCCAGGGGGCTATGAAAAACTGTTTTTT
>TRBV7-2|NA|TRBJ1-2|TRBD1
CASSFVRGRDYGYTF
TGTGCCAGCAGCTTCGTCAGGGGGCGCGACTATGGCTACACCTTC
>TRBV11-2|NA|TRBJ1-1|NA
CASLPGGANTEAFF
TGTGCCAGCCTTCCTGGGGGGGCAAACACTGAAGCTTTCTTT